This T cell receptor beta chain was documented in a study of blood T cell repertoires in COVID-19. Study details: The United States, Italy and Spain provided the acute and convalescent COVID-19 samples.

The CDR3 length is 15 residues. Germline V gene sequence: CDR1 MNHEY, CDR2 SVGAGI. V was pared by 6 bases and J by 2 bases, with 16 bases between. Original data processing: By means of reference gene primer amplification, nucleated cell counts were estimated. Sequencing was performed with immunoSEQ multiplex PCR; in TCRdb, only in-frame clones are kept and a portion is missing. V, J and clone size are those of that table, while D and trimming were read from the DNA. The sample contains about 250,000 clones, 70% to 85% of which appear only once. The rearrangement links TRBV6-5 to TRBJ2-5; D is perhaps TRBD1 (6 bases). The receptor was isolated from a middle-aged woman with active or convalescent COVID-19. What was sequenced was peripheral blood. CDR3 sequence: CASSVRQDAQETQYF. CDR3 DNA: TGTGCCAGCAGCGTAAGACAGGATGCACAAGAGACCCAGTACTTC.